This record concerns one T cell receptor (beta chain) sequence. The antigen remains unidentified. The germline CDR1 and CDR2 sequences are SGHTA and FQGNSA. This CDR3 spans 15 amino acids. Following a re-call of the 5' RACE reads, TCRdb has one entry per CDR3 protein and lacks DNA. This listing includes 350,000 to 450,000 distinct CDR3 sequences. This entry belongs to a study of T cells expressing NK-cell markers. Study as a whole: Eight donors were sequenced, of whom seven were HCMV-seropositive, while the remaining one was HCMV-seronegative. General study findings and limits: It remained uncertain whether the expanded NKG2C+ T cell clones were specific for HCMV antigens.

The receptor's source is a man aged 18-70 years in good health. This sequence joins TRBV7-2 and TRBJ1-3. The specimen was blood T cells: a sorted CD56 or NKG2C T cell subset, CD4+ or CD8+ T cells, or bulk PBMC T cells (not recorded which). CDR3: CASSLSWFSGNTIYF. The variable domain in full, with the rest retrieved from reference TRBV7-2 and TRBJ1-3, is GAGVSQSPSNKVTEKGKDVELRCDPISGHTALYWYRQSLGQGLEFLIYFQGNSAPDKSGLPSDRFSAERTGGSVSTLTIQRTQQEDSAVYLCASSLSWFSGNTIYFGEGSWLTVV.